This TCR beta chain was recovered during a study of T-cell memory formation after mild COVID-19. Study in general: TCR clusters were mostly donor specific.

From germline, CDR1 is SQVTM and CDR2 ANQGSEA. The CDR3 length is 12 residues. V dropped 8 bases and J dropped 2 bases, with 13 bases sitting between them. One entry per CDR3 protein, called by TCRdb with MiXCR from the 5' RACE reads. Seen here are 58,000 or so distinct CDR3 sequences, about 27% observed once, and the top ten hold around 46%. The chain combines TRBV29-1 with TRBJ2-7, with D possibly matching TRBD1 (6 bases). The source of this sequence is a man between 18 and 35 years old who had mild COVID-19 (a few samples of this study predate the infection). Cell type and time point are not known. Sample: PBMCs or a T cell subset sorted from them (not recorded which). The DNA of the CDR3 is TGCAGCATTATACAGGGTACCTACGAGCAGTACTTC. Amino acids: CSIIQGTYEQYF.